This T cell receptor (beta chain) was identified in a study of blood T cells in healthy people across ages. Study results and caveats: Any conclusive comparison of naive versus antigen-experienced cells was prevented by using unsorted PBMCs.

A note on this clonotype: The antigen is undetermined.

The CDR3 runs to 14 residues. Germline lookup yields CDR1 SGHAT and CDR2 FQDESV (reference sequence). V was pared by 7 bases and J by 1 base, with 13 bases between. Together with a sample-barcoded 5' primer, a J-beta primer mix was included in a second PCR lasting 7 to 11 cycles. One entry per CDR3 protein, called by TCRdb with MiXCR from the 5' RACE reads. The data show hundreds of thousands of distinct CDR3 sequences, about 40% seen once. The chain employs TRBV11-1 and TRBJ2-5, with D unclear. The source of this sequence is a woman aged 60-75 years in good health. The sequenced material came from blood. The CDR3 DNA reads TGTGCCAGCACCCCGGGCAGGACCCAAGAGACCCAGTACTTC. Encoded protein: CASTPGRTQETQYF.